This paragraph covers one T cell receptor beta chain sequence. Repertoires were generated with immunoSEQ multiplex PCR, while TCRdb's copy carries only in-frame clones and drops some. Here the sample spans about 48,000 clones, about 70% being singletons. The sample is drawn from a study of STAT5B mutations in CD4+ large granular lymphocyte leukemia. This CDR3 spans 13 amino acids. Germline CDR1 is SGHTA and CDR2 is FQGNSA. The V end lost 1 base, the J end lost 5 bases, and 6 bases lay between the germline ends. Sequences were obtained from CD4+ T cells from blood buffy coats. The receptor was isolated from a human donor in good health. The rearrangement links TRBV7-2 to TRBJ2-1; D not resolved. This CDR3 reads CASSLVGNNEQFF. DNA of the CDR3: TGTGCCAGCAGCTTAGTGGGGAACAATGAGCAGTTCTTC.